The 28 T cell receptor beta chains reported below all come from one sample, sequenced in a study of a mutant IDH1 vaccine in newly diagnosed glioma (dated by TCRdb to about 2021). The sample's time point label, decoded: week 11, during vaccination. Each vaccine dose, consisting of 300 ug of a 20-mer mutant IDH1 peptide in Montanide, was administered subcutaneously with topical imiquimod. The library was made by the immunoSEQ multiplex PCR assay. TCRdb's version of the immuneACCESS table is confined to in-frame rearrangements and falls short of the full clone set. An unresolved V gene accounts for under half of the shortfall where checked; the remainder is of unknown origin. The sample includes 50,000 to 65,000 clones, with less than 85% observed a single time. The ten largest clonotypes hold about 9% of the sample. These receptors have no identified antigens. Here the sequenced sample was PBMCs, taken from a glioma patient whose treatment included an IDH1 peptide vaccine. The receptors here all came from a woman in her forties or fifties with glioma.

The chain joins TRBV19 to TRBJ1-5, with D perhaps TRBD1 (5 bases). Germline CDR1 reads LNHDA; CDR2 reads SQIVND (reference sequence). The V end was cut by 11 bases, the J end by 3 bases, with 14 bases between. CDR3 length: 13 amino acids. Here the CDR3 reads CACQGNVNQPQHF. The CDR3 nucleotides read TGTGCCTGCCAGGGTAATGTCAATCAGCCCCAGCATTTT.

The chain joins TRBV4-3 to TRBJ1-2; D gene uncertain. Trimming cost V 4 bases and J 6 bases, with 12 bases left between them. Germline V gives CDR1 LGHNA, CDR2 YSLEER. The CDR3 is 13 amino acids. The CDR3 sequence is CASSPSARDGYTF. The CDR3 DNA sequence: TGCGCCAGCAGCCCCAGCGCCCGGGATGGCTACACCTTC.

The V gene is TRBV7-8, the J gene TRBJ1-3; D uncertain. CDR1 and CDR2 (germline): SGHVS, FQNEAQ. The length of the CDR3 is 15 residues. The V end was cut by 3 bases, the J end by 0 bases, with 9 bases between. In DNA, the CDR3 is TGTGCCAGCAGCTTCTCCGGAAACTCTGGAAACACCATATATTTT. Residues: CASSFSGNSGNTIYF.

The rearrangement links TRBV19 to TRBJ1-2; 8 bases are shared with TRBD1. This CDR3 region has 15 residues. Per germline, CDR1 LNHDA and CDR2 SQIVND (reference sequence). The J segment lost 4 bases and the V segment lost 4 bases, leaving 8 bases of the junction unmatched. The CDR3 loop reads CASSTADRVFYGYTF. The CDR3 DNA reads TGTGCCAGTAGTACCGCGGACAGGGTATTCTATGGCTACACCTTC. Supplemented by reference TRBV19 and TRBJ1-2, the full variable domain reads DGGITQSPKYLFRKEGQNVTLSCEQNLNHDAMYWYRQDPGQGLRLIYYSQIVNDFQKGDIAEGYSVSREKKESFPLTVTSAQKNPTAFYLCASSTADRVFYGYTFGSGTRLTVV.

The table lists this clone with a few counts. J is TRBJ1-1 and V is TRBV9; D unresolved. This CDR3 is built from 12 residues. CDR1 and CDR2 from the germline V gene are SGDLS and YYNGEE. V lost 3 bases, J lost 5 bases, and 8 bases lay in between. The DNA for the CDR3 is TGTGCCAGCAGCGGACTCGATACTGAAGCTTTCTTT. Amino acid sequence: CASSGLDTEAFF.

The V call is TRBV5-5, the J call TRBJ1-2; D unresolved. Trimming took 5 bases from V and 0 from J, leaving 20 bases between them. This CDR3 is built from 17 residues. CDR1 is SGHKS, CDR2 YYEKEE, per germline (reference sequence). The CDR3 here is CASSFQFYDPANYGYTF. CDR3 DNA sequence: TGTGCCAGCAGTTTCCAATTTTACGACCCAGCTAACTATGGCTACACCTTC.

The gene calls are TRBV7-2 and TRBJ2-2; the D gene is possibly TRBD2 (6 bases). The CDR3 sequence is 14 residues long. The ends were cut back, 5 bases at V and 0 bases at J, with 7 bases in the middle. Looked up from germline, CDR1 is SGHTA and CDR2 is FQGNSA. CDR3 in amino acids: CASSRLANTGELFF. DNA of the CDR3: TGTGCCAGCAGCCGACTAGCGAACACCGGGGAGCTGTTTTTT.

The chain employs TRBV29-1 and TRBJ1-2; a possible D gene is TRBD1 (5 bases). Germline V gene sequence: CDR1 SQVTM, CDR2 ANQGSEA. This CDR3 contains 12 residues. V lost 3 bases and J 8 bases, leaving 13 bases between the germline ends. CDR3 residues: CSVEGRAGGYTF. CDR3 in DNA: TGCAGCGTTGAGGGCAGGGCGGGAGGCTACACCTTC.

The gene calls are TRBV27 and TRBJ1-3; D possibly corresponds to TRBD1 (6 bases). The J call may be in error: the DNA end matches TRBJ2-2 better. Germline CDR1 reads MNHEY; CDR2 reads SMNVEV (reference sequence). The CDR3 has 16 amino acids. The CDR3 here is CARGKGYRANTGELFF. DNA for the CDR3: TGTGCCAGGGGGAAGGGGTACAGGGCGAACACCGGGGAGCTGTTTTTT.

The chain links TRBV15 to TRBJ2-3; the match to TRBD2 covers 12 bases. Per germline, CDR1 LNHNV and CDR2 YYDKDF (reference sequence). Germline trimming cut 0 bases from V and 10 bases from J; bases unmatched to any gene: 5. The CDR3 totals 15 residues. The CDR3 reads CATSRDSGLAGAQYF. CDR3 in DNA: TGTGCCACCAGCAGAGACTCGGGACTAGCGGGTGCGCAGTATTTT.

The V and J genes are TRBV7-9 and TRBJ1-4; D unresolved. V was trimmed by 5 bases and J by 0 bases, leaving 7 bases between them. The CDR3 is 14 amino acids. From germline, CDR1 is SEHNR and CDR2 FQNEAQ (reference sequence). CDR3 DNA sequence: TGTGCCAGCAGCCGGACCGCAACTAATGAAAAACTGTTTTTT. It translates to CASSRTATNEKLFF.

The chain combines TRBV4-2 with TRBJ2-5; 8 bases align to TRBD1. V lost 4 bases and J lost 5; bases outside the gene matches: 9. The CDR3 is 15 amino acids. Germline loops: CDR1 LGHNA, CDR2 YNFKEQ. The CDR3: CASSPGRQGWETQYF. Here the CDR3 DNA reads TGTGCCAGCAGCCCCGGACGACAGGGGTGGGAGACCCAGTACTTC.

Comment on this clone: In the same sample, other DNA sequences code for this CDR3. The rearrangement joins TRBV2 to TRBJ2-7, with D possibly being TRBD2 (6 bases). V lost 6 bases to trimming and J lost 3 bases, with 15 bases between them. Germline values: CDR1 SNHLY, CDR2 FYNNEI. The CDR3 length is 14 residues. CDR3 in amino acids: CASRPGLHHYEQYF. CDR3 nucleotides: TGTGCCAGCAGACCGGGACTCCACCACTACGAGCAGTACTTC.

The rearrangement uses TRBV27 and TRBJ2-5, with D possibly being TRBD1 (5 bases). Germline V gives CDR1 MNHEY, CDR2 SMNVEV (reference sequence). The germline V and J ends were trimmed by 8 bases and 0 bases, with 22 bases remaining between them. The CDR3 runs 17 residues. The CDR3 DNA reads TGTGCCAGCGGAACAGGACGGCCATACGTGTACCAAGAGACCCAGTACTTC. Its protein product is CASGTGRPYVYQETQYF.

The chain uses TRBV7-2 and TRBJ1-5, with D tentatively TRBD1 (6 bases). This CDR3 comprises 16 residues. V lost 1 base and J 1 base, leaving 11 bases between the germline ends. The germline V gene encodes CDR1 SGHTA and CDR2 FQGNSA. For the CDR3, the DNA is TGTGCCAGCAGCTTAGGGGGGCGCTGGAGCAATCAGCCCCAGCATTTT. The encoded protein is CASSLGGRWSNQPQHF.

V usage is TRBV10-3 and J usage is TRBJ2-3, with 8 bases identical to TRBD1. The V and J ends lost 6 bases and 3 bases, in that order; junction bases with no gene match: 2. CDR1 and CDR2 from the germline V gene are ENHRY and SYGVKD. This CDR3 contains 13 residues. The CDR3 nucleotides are TGTGCCATCAGCAGGGGGCAAACAGATACGCAGTATTTT. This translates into CAISRGQTDTQYF.

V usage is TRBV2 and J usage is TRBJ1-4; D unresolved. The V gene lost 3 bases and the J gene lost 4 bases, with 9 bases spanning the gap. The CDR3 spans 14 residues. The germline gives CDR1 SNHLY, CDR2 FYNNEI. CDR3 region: CASSDAAVNEKLFF. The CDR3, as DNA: TGTGCCAGCAGTGACGCAGCAGTTAATGAAAAACTGTTTTTT. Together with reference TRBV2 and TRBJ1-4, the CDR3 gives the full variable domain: EPEVTQTPSHQVTQMGQEVILRCVPISNHLYFYWYRQILGQKVEFLVSFYNNEISEKSEIFDDQFSVERPDGSNFTLKIRSTKLEDSAMYFCASSDAAVNEKLFFGSGTQLSVL.

DNA for the CDR3: TGTGCCAGCAGTCCAGTAGACGGTTTCTCCTACGAGCAGTACTTC. Its protein is CASSPVDGFSYEQYF. V is TRBV27 and J is TRBJ2-7; D gene unclear. The V end lost 5 bases, the J end lost 0 bases, and 14 bases lay between the germline ends. Germline CDR1 is MNHEY and CDR2 is SMNVEV (reference sequence). The length of the CDR3 is 15 residues.

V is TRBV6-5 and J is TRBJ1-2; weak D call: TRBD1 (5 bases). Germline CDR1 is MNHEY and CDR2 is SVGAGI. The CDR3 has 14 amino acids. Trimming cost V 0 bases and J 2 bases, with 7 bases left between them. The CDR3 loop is CASSYSAGNYGYTF. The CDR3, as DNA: TGTGCCAGCAGTTACTCGGCAGGGAACTATGGCTACACCTTC.

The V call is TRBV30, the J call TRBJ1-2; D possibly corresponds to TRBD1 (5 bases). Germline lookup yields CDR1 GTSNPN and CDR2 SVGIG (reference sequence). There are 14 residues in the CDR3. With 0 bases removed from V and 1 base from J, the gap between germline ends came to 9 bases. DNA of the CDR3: TGTGCCTGGAGTGTTGGGGGTCGTAACTATGGCTACACCTTC. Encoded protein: CAWSVGGRNYGYTF.

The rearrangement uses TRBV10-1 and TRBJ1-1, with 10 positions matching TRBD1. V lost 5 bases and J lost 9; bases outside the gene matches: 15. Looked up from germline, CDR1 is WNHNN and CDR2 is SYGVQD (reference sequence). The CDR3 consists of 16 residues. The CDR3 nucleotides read TGCGCCAGCAGTCCTCGACTCGGGACAGGGGAAAGTAAAGCTTTCTTT. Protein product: CASSPRLGTGESKAFF.

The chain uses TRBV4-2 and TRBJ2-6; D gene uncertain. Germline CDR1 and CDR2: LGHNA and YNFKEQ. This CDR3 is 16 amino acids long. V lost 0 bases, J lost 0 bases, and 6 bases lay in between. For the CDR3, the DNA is TGTGCCAGCAGCCAAGACGATGACTCTGGGGCCAACGTCCTGACTTTC. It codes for CASSQDDDSGANVLTF.

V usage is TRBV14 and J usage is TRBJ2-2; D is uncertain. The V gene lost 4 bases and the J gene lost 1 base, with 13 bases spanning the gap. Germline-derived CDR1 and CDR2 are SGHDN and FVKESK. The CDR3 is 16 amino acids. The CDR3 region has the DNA TGTGCCAGCAGCCGAAACGGCGGTAAGAACACCGGGGAGCTGTTTTTT. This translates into CASSRNGGKNTGELFF.

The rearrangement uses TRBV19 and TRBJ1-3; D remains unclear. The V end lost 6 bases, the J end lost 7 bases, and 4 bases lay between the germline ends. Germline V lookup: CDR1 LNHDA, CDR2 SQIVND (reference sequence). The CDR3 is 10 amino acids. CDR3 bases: TGTGCCAGTAGCGAGAACACCATATATTTT. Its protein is CASSENTIYF.

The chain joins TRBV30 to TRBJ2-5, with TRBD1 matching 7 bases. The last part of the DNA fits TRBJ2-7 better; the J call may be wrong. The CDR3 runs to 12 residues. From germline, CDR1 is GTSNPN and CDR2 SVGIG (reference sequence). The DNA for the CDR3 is TGTGCCTGGAAAGGGGGCCATCGCGAGCAGTACTTC. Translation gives CAWKGGHREQYF.

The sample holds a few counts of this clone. The CDR3 DNA reads TGTGCCAGTAAGATAGAGAACACTGAAGCTTTCTTT. As protein: CASKIENTEAFF. The chain couples TRBV6-6 to TRBJ1-1; D not resolved. The CDR3 contains 12 residues. With 9 bases removed from V and 1 base from J, the gap between germline ends came to 9 bases. The germline CDR1 and CDR2 sequences are MNHNY and SVGAGI (reference sequence).

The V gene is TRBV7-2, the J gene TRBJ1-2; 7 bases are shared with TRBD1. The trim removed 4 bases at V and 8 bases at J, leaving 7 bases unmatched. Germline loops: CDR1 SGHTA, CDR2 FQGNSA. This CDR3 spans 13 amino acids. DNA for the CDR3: TGTGCCAGCAGCTCCCCCGGACAGGACGGCTACACCTTC. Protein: CASSSPGQDGYTF.

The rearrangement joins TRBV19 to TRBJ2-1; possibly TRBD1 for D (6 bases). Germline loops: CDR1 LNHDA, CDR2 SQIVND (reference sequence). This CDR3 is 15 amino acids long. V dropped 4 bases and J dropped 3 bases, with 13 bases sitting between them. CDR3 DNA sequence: TGTGCCAGTAGTAAGTCTCACAGGGTCTACAATGAGCAGTTCTTC. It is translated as CASSKSHRVYNEQFF.